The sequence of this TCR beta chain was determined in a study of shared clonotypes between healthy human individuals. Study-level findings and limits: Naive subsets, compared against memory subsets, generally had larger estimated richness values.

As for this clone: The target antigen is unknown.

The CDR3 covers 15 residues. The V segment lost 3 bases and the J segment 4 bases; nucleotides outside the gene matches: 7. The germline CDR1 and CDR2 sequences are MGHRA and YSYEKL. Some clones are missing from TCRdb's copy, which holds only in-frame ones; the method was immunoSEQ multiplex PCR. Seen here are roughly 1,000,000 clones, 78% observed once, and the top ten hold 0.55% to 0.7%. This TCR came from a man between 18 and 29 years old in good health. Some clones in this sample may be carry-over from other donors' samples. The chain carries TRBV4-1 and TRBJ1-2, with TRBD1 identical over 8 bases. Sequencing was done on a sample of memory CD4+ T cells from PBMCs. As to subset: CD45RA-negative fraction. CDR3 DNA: TGCGCCAGCAGCCAGGAGGACAGGGAAGGCTATGGCTACACCTTC. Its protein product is CASSQEDREGYGYTF.